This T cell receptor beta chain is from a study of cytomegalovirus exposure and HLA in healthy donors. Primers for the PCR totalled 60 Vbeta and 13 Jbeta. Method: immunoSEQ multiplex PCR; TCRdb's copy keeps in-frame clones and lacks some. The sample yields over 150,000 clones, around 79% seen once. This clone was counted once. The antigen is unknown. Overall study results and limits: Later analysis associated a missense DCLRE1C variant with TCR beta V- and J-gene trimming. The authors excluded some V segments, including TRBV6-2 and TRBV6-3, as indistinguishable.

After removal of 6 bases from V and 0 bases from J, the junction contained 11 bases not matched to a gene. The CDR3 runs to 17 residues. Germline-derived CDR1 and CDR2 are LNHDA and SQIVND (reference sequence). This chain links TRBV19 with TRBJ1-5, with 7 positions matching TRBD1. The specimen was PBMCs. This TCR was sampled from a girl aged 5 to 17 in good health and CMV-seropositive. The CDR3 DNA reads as TGTGCCAGTAGCCCCGGGACAGTTGCATATAGCAATCAGCCCCAGCATTTT. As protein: CASSPGTVAYSNQPQHF.